This entry lists 18 T cell receptor beta chains sequenced from one sample in a study of blood T cell repertoires in COVID-19. Profiled with immunoSEQ multiplex PCR; TCRdb holds only in-frame clones, not every one. The sample contains more than 150,000 clones, roughly 88% of which appear only once. The sequenced material came from peripheral blood. These receptors originate from a woman older than 75 with acute or convalescent COVID-19.

This clone turned up a few times. The genes are TRBV10-1 and TRBJ2-3, with TRBD1 matching over 7 bases. J lost 1 base, V lost 3 bases, and 10 bases had no gene match. This CDR3 region has 17 residues. Germline-derived CDR1 and CDR2 are WNHNN and SYGVQD (reference sequence). The CDR3 region is CASSDPRRQGGTDTQYF. The CDR3 bases are TGCGCCAGCAGTGACCCCCGGAGACAGGGCGGCACAGATACGCAGTATTTT.

The chain recombines TRBV7-2 with TRBJ2-1; D not resolved. Between the trimmed V and J ends, which lost 1 base and 8 bases, there was a span of 12 bases. CDR3 length: 14 amino acids. Germline values: CDR1 SGHTA, CDR2 FQGNSA. CDR3 DNA: TGTGCCAGCAGCTTAGAACAGACAATCGATGAGCAGTTCTTC. As protein: CASSLEQTIDEQFF. The full variable domain, in which reference TRBV7-2 and TRBJ2-1 provide the parts outside the CDR3, is GAGVSQSPSNKVTEKGKDVELRCDPISGHTALYWYRQSLGQGLEFLIYFQGNSAPDKSGLPSDRFSAERTGGSVSTLTIQRTQQEDSAVYLCASSLEQTIDEQFFGPGTRLTVL.

The chain carries TRBV5-1 and TRBJ1-1; D remains unclear. Germline V gene data show CDR1 as SGHRS and CDR2 as YFSETQ. CDR3 length equals 14 residues. Trimming took 4 bases from V and 3 from J, leaving 13 bases between them. CDR3 coding DNA: TGCGCCAGCAGCCCGGACTTAAGCGACACTGAAGCTTTCTTT. Protein: CASSPDLSDTEAFF.

V usage is TRBV5-1 and J usage is TRBJ1-6; TRBD1 matches at 9 bases. The germline CDR1 and CDR2 sequences are SGHRS and YFSETQ. Unmatched junction bases numbered 4, after V lost 4 bases and J lost 8 bases. The CDR3 length is 14 residues. Here the CDR3 reads CASSRDREYSPLHF. DNA of the CDR3: TGCGCCAGCAGCCGGGACAGGGAGTATTCACCCCTCCACTTT.

The CDR3: CATSDSGTGYLKGYTF. The CDR3 DNA reads TGTGCCACCAGTGACTCCGGGACAGGATACTTGAAAGGCTACACCTTC. The chain couples TRBV24-1 to TRBJ1-2; 8 nucleotides line up with TRBD1. Germline trimming cut 4 bases from V and 8 bases from J; bases unmatched to any gene: 14. The CDR3 spans 16 residues. Germline CDR1 is KGHDR and CDR2 is SFDVKD.

This clone came up a few times. J is TRBJ2-2 and V is TRBV27, with D maybe TRBD1 (6 bases). The length of the CDR3 is 18 residues. Trimming removed 5 bases at V and 3 bases at J, with 22 bases between. Germline CDR1 is MNHEY and CDR2 is SMNVEV (reference sequence). The CDR3 coding sequence is TGTGCCAGCAGTCCCCAAGTCCCGGCGCAGGGGTACACCGGGGAGCTGTTTTTT. Translation: CASSPQVPAQGYTGELFF.

This chain uses TRBV7-8 with TRBJ1-5, with D possibly matching TRBD1 (6 bases). Germline CDR1 SGHVS, CDR2 FQNEAQ. V shed 1 base and J shed 7 bases, with 17 bases lying between them. This CDR3 has 16 residues. The CDR3 reads CASSLGFEIRGQPQHF. CDR3 DNA sequence: TGTGCCAGCAGCTTAGGTTTCGAGATCAGGGGCCAGCCCCAGCATTTT. Drawing the rest from reference TRBV7-8 and TRBJ1-5, the complete variable domain is GAGVSQSPRYKVAKRGQDVALRCDPISGHVSLFWYQQALGQGPEFLTYFQNEAQLDKSGLPSDRFFAERPEGSVSTLKIQRTQQEDSAVYLCASSLGFEIRGQPQHFGDGTRLSIL.

The J gene is TRBJ2-7, the V gene TRBV7-9, with TRBD2 matching over 14 bases. Germline CDR1 is SEHNR and CDR2 is FQNEAQ (reference sequence). The CDR3 runs to 17 residues. With V trimmed by 5 bases and J by 5 bases, 11 bases remained unmatched. The CDR3 bases are TGTGCCAGCAGCCTACTTGGGACTAGCGGGAGAAGTGACGAGCAGTACTTC. It is translated as CASSLLGTSGRSDEQYF. Supplemented by reference TRBV7-9 and TRBJ2-7, the full variable domain reads DTGVSQNPRHKITKRGQNVTFRCDPISEHNRLYWYRQTLGQGPEFLTYFQNEAQLEKSRLLSDRFSAERPKGSFSTLEIQRTEQGDSAMYLCASSLLGTSGRSDEQYFGPGTRLTVT.

This clone was detected only once. V gene TRBV21-1 combines with J gene TRBJ2-7; TRBD1 reflects the table's D call only, with no check against the DNA. TRBV21-1 is noted as a pseudogene. The CDR3 spans 14 residues. CDR3 in DNA: TGTGCCAGCAGGGGGGACAGGGACGTCTACGAGCAGTACTTC. Amino acid sequence: CASRGDRDVYEQYF.

This clone was detected ten times or more. V usage is TRBV5-4 and J usage is TRBJ2-3; 12 bases fit TRBD2. This CDR3 has 18 amino acids. In germline, CDR1 is SGHNT, CDR2 YYREEE (reference sequence). Trimming removed 6 bases from V and 0 bases from J; junction bases left unmatched: 11. This chain's CDR3 is CASKRRLAGGASTDTQYF. The DNA of the CDR3 is TGTGCCAGCAAAAGGCGTCTAGCGGGGGGGGCTAGCACAGATACGCAGTATTTT. The complete variable domain, with remaining parts taken from reference TRBV5-4 and TRBJ2-3, reads ETGVTQSPTHLIKTRGQQVTLRCSSQSGHNTVSWYQQALGQGPQFIFQYYREEENGRGNFPPRFSGLQFPNYSSELNVNALELDDSALYLCASKRRLAGGASTDTQYFGPGTRLTVL.

The chain has TRBV9 and TRBJ2-5; 15 bases match TRBD2. J was trimmed by 5 bases and V by 3 bases; bases with no gene match: 8. This CDR3 contains 17 residues. Per germline, CDR1 SGDLS and CDR2 YYNGEE. For the CDR3, the DNA is TGTGCCAGCAGCGGCGGACTAGCGGGAGGGCTCGAGGAGACCCAGTACTTC. It is translated as CASSGGLAGGLEETQYF.

The genes are TRBV25-1 and TRBJ2-2, with D possibly TRBD1 on 6 matching bases. This CDR3 is built from 17 residues. CDR1 is MGHDK and CDR2 is SYGVNS in the germline V gene. Trimming removed 4 bases at V and 1 base at J, with 16 bases between. CDR3 region: CASSVSTGHRNTGELFF. CDR3 nucleotides: TGTGCCAGCAGTGTATCCACGGGACACCGGAACACCGGGGAGCTGTTTTTT.

The chain has TRBV5-1 and TRBJ1-5, with TRBD1 matching over 8 bases. After removal of 4 bases from V and 8 bases from J, the junction contained 8 bases not matched to a gene. This CDR3 spans 14 amino acids. CDR1 SGHRS and CDR2 YFSETQ come from the germline V gene. The CDR3 protein is CASSPGQAGEPQHF. The CDR3, as DNA: TGCGCCAGCAGCCCGGGACAGGCGGGAGAGCCCCAGCATTTT.

This clone was counted between two and nine times. The chain recombines TRBV5-6 with TRBJ1-1, with 10 nucleotides matching TRBD1. Germline V gene sequence: CDR1 SGHDT, CDR2 YYEEEE. This CDR3 has 14 residues. V shed 3 bases and J 5 bases; nucleotides not matched to a gene: 4. The CDR3 loop is CASSWTGGETEAFF. The CDR3 DNA follows: TGTGCCAGCAGCTGGACAGGGGGGGAAACTGAAGCTTTCTTT.

The chain uses TRBV18 and TRBJ1-1; a weak D match, TRBD1 (5 bases). The V and J ends lost 7 bases and 4 bases respectively, with 10 bases between them. The CDR3 extends over 12 amino acids. Germline V lookup: CDR1 KGHSH, CDR2 LQKENI. The CDR3 nucleotides read TGTGCCAGCTTAACGGGGGGCACTGAAGCTTTCTTT. This translates into CASLTGGTEAFF.

The V call is TRBV3-1 (or the pseudogene TRBV3-2), the J call TRBJ1-1, with D possibly TRBD1 on 5 matching bases. CDR1 is LGHDT, CDR2 YNNKEL, per germline (reference sequence). The V end lost 5 bases, the J end lost 0 bases, and 16 bases lay between the germline ends. The CDR3 runs 16 residues. CDR3 residues: CASSKRGIRMNTEAFF. DNA of the CDR3: TGTGCCAGCAGCAAGCGGGGGATCCGCATGAACACTGAAGCTTTCTTT.

V and J are TRBV19 and TRBJ2-1, with 12 bases fitting TRBD2. The CDR3 is 15 amino acids. V shed 5 bases and J 8 bases; nucleotides not matched to a gene: 7. CDR1 is LNHDA and CDR2 is SQIVND in the germline V gene (reference sequence). CDR3 region: CASSGLAGGPDEQFF. CDR3 DNA sequence: TGTGCCAGTAGTGGGCTAGCGGGGGGGCCTGATGAGCAGTTCTTC.

V is TRBV19 and J is TRBJ2-7, with D tentatively TRBD2 (6 bases). Germline V gives CDR1 LNHDA, CDR2 SQIVND (reference sequence). This CDR3 contains 15 residues. Between the trimmed V and J ends, which lost 5 bases and 0 bases, there was a span of 14 bases. CDR3 sequence (DNA): TGTGCCAGTAGTCCAAGTGGAGGGAGCTCCTACGAGCAGTACTTC. Translating gives CASSPSGGSSYEQYF.